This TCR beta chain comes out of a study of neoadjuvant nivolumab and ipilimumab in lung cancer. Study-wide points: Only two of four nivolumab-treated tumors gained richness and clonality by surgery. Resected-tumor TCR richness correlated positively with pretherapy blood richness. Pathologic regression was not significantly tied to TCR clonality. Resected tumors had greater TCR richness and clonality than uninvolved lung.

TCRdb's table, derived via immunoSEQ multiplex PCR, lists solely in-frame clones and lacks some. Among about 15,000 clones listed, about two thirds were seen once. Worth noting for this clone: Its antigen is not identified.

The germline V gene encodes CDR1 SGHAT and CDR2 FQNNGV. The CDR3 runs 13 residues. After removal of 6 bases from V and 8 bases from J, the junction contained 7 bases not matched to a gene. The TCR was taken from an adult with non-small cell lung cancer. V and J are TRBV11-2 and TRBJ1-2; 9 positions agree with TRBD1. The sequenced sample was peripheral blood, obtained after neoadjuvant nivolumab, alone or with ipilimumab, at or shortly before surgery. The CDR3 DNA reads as TGTGCCAGCAGTCAACAGGGGGCCAGAGGCTACACCTTC. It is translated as CASSQQGARGYTF.